This T cell receptor beta chain was obtained from a study of blood T cell repertoires in COVID-19. The overall study: COVID-19 samples from acute and convalescent phases originated in the United States, Italy and Spain.

The CDR3 has 14 amino acids. The V gene end was trimmed by 3 bases and the J gene end by 6 bases; junction bases not matched to a gene: 5. Looked up from germline, CDR1 is SNHLY and CDR2 is FYNNEI. As originally analysed: The assay estimated nucleated cells by amplifying reference gene primers. Here immunoSEQ multiplex PCR was the method, and the copy in TCRdb shows in-frame clones only, minus some. V, J and clone size are those of that table, while D and trimming were read from the DNA. The data hold about 190,000 clones, with about 88% observed a single time. The origin of this receptor is a man in his thirties or forties with active or convalescent COVID-19. Sample: peripheral blood. The rearrangement links TRBV2 to TRBJ2-7, with 10 bases matching TRBD2. The CDR3 nucleotides are TGTGCCAGCAGTGAGGCTAGCGGGAGCTTCGAGCAGTACTTC. This gives the protein CASSEASGSFEQYF.